This T cell receptor (beta chain) was sequenced during a study of CD8+CD57+ T cells in acquired aplastic anemia. Study background: Sorted CD4+ and CD8+ cells yielded around 3.2 ug of DNA on average.

This clonotype has a count of ten or more. TCR beta VDJ and CDR3 profiles were obtained from a genomic DNA template. Each CDR3 protein is one row after TCRdb ran MiXCR on the reads. The data show over 150,000 distinct CDR3 sequences, with roughly 54% seen just once and around 12% held by the top ten. CD8+CD57+ cell expansion had been shown by flow cytometry in patients chosen for sequencing. Patients were therapy-naive when their blood was sampled. Sequencing was carried out using sorted CD4+, CD8+, or CD8+CD57+ T cells (not recorded which) from PBMCs. This clonotype was obtained from a human donor with aplastic anemia.

The DNA for the CDR3 is TGCGCCAGCAGAGGGGGGCGAGGTCCTCTCCACTTT. Translating gives CASRGGRGPLHF. This chain connects TRBV5-1 to TRBJ1-6; TRBD1 is a possible D gene (6 bases). The CDR3 spans 12 residues. The V end lost 5 bases, the J end lost 16 bases, and 16 bases lay between the germline ends. Germline V CDR1 and CDR2: SGHRS, YFSETQ.